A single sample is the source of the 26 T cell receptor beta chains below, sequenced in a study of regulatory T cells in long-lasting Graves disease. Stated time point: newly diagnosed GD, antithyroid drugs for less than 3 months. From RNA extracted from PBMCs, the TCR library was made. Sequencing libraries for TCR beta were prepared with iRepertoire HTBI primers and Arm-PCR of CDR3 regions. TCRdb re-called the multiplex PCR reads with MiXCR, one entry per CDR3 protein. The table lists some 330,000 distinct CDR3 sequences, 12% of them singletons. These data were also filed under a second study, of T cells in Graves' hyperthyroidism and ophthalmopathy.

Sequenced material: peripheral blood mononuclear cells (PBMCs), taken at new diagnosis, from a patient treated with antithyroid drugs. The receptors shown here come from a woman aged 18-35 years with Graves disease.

The chain's CDR3 is CASSIIAGGTGELFF. In DNA, the CDR3 is TGTGCCAGCAGTATTATAGCGGGGGGCACCGGGGAGCTGTTTTTT. V gene TRBV12-3 or TRBV12-4 combines with J gene TRBJ2-2; 10 nucleotides match TRBD2. Germline trimming cut 5 bases from V and 4 bases from J; bases unmatched to any gene: 4. The CDR3 runs to 15 residues.

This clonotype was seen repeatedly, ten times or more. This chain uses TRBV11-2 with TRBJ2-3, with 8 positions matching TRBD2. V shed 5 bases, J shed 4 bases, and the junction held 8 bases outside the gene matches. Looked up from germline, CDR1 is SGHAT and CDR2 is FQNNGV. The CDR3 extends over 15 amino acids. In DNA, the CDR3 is TGTGCCAGCAGCGGTAGCGGGACTGCCTCAGATACGCAGTATTTT. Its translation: CASSGSGTASDTQYF.

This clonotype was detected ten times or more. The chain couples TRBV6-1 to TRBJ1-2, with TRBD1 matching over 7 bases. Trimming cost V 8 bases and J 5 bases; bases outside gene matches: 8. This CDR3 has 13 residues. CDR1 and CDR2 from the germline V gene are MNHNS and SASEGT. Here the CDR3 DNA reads TGTGCCAGCGCGGTGAGACAGGGTTATGGCTACACCTTC. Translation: CASAVRQGYGYTF.

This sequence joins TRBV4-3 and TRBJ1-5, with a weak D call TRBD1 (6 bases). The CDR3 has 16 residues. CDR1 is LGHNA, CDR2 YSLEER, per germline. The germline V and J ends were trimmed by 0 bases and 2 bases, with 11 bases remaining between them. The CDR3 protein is CASSQDLGGGNQPQHF. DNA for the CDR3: TGCGCCAGCAGCCAAGATCTAGGGGGGGGCAATCAGCCCCAGCATTTT.

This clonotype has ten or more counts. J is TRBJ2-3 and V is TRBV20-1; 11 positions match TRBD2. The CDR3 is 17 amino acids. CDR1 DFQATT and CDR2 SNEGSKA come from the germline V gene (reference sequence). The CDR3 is CSLNGLAGPNPTDTQYF. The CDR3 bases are TGCAGCCTCAACGGACTAGCGGGCCCCAACCCTACAGATACGCAGTATTTT.

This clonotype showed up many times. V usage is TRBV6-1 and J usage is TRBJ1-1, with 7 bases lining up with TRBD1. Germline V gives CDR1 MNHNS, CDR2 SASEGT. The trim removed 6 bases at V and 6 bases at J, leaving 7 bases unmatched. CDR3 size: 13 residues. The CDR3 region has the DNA TGTGCCAGCAGGACAGGGATTAGGGCTGAAGCTTTCTTT. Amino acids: CASRTGIRAEAFF.

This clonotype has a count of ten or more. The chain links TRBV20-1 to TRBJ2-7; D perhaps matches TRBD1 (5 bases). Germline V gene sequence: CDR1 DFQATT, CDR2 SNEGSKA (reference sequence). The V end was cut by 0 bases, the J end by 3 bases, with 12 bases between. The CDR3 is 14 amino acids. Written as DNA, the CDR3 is TGCAGTGCTAGAGACCCAGGGAAAGGCTACGAGCAGTACTTC. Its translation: CSARDPGKGYEQYF.

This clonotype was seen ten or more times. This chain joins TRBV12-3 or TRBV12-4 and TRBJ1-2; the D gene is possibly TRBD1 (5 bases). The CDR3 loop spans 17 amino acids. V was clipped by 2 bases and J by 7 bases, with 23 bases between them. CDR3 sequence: CASSLQGSLYRSGGYTF. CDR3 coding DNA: TGTGCCAGCAGTTTACAGGGTTCCTTGTATCGCTCCGGTGGCTACACCTTC.

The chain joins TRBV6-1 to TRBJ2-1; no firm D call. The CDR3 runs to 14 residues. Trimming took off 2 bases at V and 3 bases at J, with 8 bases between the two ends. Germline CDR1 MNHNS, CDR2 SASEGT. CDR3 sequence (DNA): TGTGCCAGCAGTGAACTGGTAAGCTACAATGAGCAGTTCTTC. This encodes CASSELVSYNEQFF.

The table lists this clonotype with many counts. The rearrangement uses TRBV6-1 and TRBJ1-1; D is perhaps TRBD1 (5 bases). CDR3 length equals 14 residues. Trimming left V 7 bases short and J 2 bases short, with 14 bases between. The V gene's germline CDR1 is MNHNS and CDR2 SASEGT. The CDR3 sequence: CASNTPGLNTEAFF. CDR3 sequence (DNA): TGTGCCAGCAACACTCCGGGGCTCAACACTGAAGCTTTCTTT.

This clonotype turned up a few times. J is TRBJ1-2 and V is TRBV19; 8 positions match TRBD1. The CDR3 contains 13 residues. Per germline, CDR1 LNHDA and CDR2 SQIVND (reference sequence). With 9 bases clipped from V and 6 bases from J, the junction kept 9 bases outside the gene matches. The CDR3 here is CASKDRAGNGYTF. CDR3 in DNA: TGTGCCAGCAAGGACAGGGCCGGCAATGGCTACACCTTC.

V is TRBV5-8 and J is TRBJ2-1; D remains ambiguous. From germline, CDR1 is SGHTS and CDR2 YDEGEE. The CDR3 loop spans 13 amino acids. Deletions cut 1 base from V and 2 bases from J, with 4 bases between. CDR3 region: CASSLYTYNEQFF. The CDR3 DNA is TGTGCCAGCAGCTTGTACACCTACAATGAGCAGTTCTTC.

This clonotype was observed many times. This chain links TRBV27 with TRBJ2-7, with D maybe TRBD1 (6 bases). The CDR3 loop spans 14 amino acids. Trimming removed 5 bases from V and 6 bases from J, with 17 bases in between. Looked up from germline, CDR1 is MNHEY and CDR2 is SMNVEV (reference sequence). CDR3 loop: CASSTSETGPEQYF. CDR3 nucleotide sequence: TGTGCCAGCAGTACTAGTGAAACAGGGCCCGAGCAGTACTTC.

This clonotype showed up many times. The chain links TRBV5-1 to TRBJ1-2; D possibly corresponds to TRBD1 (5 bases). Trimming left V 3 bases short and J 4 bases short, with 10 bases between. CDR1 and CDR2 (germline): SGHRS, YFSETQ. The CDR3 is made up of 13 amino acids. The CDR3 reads CASSSTGPYGYTF. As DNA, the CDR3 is TGCGCCAGCAGCTCCACAGGACCCTATGGCTACACCTTC.

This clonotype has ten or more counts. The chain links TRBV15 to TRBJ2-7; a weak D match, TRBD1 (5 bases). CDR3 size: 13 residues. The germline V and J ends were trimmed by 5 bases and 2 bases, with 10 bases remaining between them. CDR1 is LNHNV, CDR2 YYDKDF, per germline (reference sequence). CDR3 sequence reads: CATSLDTAYEQYF. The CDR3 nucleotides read TGTGCCACCAGCCTGGACACGGCCTACGAGCAGTACTTC.

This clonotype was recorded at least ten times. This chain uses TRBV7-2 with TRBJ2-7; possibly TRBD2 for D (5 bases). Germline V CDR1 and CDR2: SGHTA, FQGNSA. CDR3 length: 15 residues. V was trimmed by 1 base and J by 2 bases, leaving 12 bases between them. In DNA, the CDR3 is TGTGCCAGCAGCTTAGTGCCGGGATTTACCTACGAGCAGTACTTC. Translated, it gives CASSLVPGFTYEQYF.

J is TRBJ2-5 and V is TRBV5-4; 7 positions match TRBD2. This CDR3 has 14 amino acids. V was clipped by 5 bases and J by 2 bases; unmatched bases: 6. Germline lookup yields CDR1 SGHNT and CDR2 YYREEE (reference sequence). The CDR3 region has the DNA TGTGCCAGCAGAGGAGCGGGGCGGCAAGAGACCCAGTACTTC. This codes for CASRGAGRQETQYF.

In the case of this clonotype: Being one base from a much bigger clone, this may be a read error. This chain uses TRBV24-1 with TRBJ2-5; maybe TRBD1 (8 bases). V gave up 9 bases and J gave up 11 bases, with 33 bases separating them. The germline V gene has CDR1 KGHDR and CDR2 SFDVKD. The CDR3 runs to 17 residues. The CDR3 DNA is TGTGCCACCGGTGCCCCGAGTAGGCGTCAGGGGGCGCGGGAGCAGTACTTC. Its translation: CATGAPSRRQGAREQYF.

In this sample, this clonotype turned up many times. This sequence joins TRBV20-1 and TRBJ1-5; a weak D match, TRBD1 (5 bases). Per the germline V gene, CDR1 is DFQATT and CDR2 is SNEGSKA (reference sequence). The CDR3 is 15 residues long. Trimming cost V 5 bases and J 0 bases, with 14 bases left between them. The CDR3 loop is CSAERRGNSNQPQHF. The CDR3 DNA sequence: TGCAGTGCTGAACGACGGGGGAATAGCAATCAGCCCCAGCATTTT.

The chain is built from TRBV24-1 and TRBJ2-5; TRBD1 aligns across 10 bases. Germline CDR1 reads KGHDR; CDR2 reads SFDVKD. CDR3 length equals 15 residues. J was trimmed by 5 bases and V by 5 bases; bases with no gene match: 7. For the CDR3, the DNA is TGTGCCACCAGTGGTCGGGGACAGGGGAAGGAGACCCAGTACTTC. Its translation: CATSGRGQGKETQYF.

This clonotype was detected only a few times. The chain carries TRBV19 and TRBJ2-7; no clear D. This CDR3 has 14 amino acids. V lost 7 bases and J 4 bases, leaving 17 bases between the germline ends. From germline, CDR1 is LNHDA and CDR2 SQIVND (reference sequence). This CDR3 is CASKQTDWAYEQYV. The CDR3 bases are TGTGCCAGTAAACAGACCGATTGGGCTTACGAGCAGTACGTC.

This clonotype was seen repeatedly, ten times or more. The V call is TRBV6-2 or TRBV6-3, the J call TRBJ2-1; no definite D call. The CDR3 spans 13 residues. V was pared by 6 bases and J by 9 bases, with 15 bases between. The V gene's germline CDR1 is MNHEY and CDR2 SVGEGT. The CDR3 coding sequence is TGTGCCAGCAGCTATGGTTTTGTCCTTGAGCAGTTCTTC. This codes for CASSYGFVLEQFF.

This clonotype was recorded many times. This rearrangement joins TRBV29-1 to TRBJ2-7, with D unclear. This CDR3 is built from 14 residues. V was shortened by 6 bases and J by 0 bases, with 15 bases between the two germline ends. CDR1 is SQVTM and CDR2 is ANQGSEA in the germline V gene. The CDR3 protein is CSVMPAPSSYEQYF. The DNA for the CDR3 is TGCAGCGTCATGCCGGCCCCGAGCTCCTACGAGCAGTACTTC.

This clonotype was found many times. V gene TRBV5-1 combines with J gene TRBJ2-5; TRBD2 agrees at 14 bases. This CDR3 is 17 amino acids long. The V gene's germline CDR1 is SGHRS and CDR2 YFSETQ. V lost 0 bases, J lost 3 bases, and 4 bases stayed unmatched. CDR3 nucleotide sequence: TGCGCCAGCAGCTTGGGCGTGGGACTAGCGGGAGAAGAGACCCAGTACTTC. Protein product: CASSLGVGLAGEETQYF.

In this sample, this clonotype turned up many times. Written as DNA, the CDR3 is TGTGCCAGCGGGACGGGGACAGGGGGCTGGACAGATACGCAGTATTTT. It yields the protein CASGTGTGGWTDTQYF. This rearrangement joins TRBV28 to TRBJ2-3; 12 positions match TRBD1. Per germline, CDR1 MDHEN and CDR2 SYDVKM. V shed 8 bases, J shed 3 bases, and the junction held 9 bases outside the gene matches. The CDR3 covers 16 residues. Full variable domain (missing parts from reference TRBV28 and TRBJ2-3): DVKVTQSSRYLVKRTGEKVFLECVQDMDHENMFWYRQDPGLGLRLIYFSYDVKMKEKGDIPEGYSVSREKKERFSLILESASTNQTSMYLCASGTGTGGWTDTQYFGPGTRLTVL.

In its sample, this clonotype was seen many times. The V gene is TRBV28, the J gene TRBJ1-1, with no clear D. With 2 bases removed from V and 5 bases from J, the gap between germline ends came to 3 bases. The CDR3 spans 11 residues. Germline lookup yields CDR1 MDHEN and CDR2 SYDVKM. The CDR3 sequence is CASSLATEAFF. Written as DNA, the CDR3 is TGTGCCAGCAGTTTAGCGACTGAAGCTTTCTTT.